A selection of T cell receptor beta chains follows, all from one sample in a study of cytomegalovirus exposure and HLA in healthy donors. TCRdb's table, derived via immunoSEQ multiplex PCR, lists solely in-frame clones and lacks some. The sample lists approximately 140,000 clones, approximately 79% occurring once. The sequenced sample was PBMCs. Receptors were obtained from a man in his forties or fifties in good health and CMV-seropositive. CDR3s include the opening cysteine and the closing phenylalanine or tryptophan.

v_gene: TRBV11-2; j_gene: TRBJ2-7; CDR3aa: CASRRTPAHEQYF
v_gene: TRBV6-6; j_gene: TRBJ1-1; CDR3aa: CASRTEVNTEAFF
v_gene: TRBV13; j_gene: TRBJ1-1; CDR3aa: CASSLGAGNTEAFF
v_gene: TRBV28; j_gene: TRBJ2-3; CDR3aa: CALGGSFTDTQYF
v_gene: TRBV29-1; j_gene: TRBJ2-3; CDR3aa: CSVDGWTSGRADTQYF
v_gene: TRBV10-3; j_gene: TRBJ2-7; CDR3aa: CAISKDRPNEQYF
v_gene: TRBV10-1; j_gene: TRBJ2-5; CDR3aa: CASSESRAGGIETQYF
v_gene: TRBV28; j_gene: TRBJ2-1; CDR3aa: CASTTTGGGSYNEQFF
v_gene: TRBV5-6; j_gene: TRBJ1-2; CDR3aa: CASSLGASANYGYTF
v_gene: TRBV18; j_gene: TRBJ2-3; CDR3aa: CASSPGSGLDTQYF
v_gene: TRBV10-1; j_gene: TRBJ2-1; CDR3aa: CASTLAGSGRGGPYNEQFF
v_gene: TRBV29-1; j_gene: TRBJ2-3; CDR3aa: CSVTHRVNTDTQYF
v_gene: TRBV10-3; j_gene: TRBJ2-1; CDR3aa: CAISRTGDNEQFF